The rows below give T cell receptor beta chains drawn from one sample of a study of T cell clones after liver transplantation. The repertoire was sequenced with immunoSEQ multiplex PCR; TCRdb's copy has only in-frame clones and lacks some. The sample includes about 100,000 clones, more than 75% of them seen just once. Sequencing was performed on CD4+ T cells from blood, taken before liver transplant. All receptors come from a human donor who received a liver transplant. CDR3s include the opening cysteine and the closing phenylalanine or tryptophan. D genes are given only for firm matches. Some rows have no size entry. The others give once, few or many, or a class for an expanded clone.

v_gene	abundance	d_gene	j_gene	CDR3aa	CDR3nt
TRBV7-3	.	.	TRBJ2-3	CASTSYLGGGTDTQYF	TGTGCCAGCACCTCATACCTCGGCGGGGGCACAGATACGCAGTATTTT
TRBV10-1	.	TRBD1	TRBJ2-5	CASERTGVQETQYF	TGCGCCAGCGAACGGACAGGGGTTCAAGAGACCCAGTACTTC
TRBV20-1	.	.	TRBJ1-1	CSASGWAEAFF	TGCAGTGCTTCAGGGTGGGCTGAAGCTTTCTTT
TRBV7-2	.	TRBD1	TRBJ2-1	CASSASGGDSRYNEQFF	TGTGCCAGCAGCGCATCGGGTGGGGACAGTCGGTACAATGAGCAGTTCTTC
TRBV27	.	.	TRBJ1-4	CASRGYRAGEKLFF	TGTGCCAGTAGGGGGTACAGGGCTGGAGAAAAACTGTTTTTT
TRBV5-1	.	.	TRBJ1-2	CASSLESRDTSYGYTF	TGCGCCAGCAGCTTGGAGTCCCGGGACACAAGCTATGGCTACACCTTC
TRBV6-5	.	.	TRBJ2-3	CASRGLGTDTQYF	TGTGCCAGCAGGGGACTGGGCACAGATACGCAGTATTTT
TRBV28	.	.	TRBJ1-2	CASSLEAGVHGYTF	TGTGCCAGCAGTTTAGAGGCAGGGGTCCATGGCTACACCTTC
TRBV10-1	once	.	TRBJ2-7	CASREEQEQYF	TGCGCCAGCAGGGAAGAACAAGAGCAGTACTTC
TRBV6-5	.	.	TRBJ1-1	CASSLGGWMNTEAFF	TGTGCCAGCAGTTTGGGGGGCTGGATGAACACTGAAGCTTTCTTT
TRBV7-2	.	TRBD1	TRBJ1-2	CASSLVAGGDYGYTF	TGTGCCAGCAGCTTAGTGGCAGGGGGGGACTATGGCTACACCTTC